The source of this T cell receptor (beta chain) is a study of Ad26.COV2.S vaccination and SARS-CoV-2 variants. Study in general: Ad26.COV2.S was injected intramuscularly once or twice, 56 days apart. Notes on the study in general: Whether participants received vaccine or placebo, their non-spike TCR breadth was similar. Reportedly, spike-specific CD8+ and CD4+ T cell responses achieved substantial breadth once vaccination had taken place.

Between the trimmed V and J ends, which lost 2 bases and 8 bases, there was a span of 18 bases. The CDR3 length is 16 residues. Germline CDR1 reads MNHEY; CDR2 reads SMNVEV (reference sequence). On this clone itself: What it recognizes is unknown.

Treatment specified: about 20 received Ad26.COV2.S at low or high dose, single or two shots; about 5 received placebo; per-sample allocation not given. Following the first vaccine or placebo injection, samples were taken on day 63. Sequencing was performed with immunoSEQ multiplex PCR; in TCRdb, only in-frame clones are kept and a portion is missing. The sample carries a few hundred thousand clones, around 91% recorded once. The rearrangement joins TRBV27 to TRBJ1-4; possibly TRBD1 for D (5 bases). This TCR derives from a person between 18 and 65 years old who received the Ad26.COV2.S COVID-19 vaccine or a placebo. Material: peripheral blood, obtained in a trial of Ad26.COV2.S vaccine versus placebo. The CDR3 region is CASSLPVGGQPEKLFF. CDR3 bases: TGTGCCAGCAGTTTACCGGTGGGGGGTCAACCGGAAAAACTGTTTTTT.